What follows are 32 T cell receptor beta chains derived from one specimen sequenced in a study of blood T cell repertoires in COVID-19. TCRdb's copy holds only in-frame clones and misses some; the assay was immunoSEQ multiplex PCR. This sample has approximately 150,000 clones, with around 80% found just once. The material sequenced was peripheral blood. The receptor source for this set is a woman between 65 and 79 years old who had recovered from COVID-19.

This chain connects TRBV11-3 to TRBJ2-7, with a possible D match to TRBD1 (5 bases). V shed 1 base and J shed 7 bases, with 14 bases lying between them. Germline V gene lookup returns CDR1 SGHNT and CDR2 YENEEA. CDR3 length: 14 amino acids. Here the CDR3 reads CASSLGAEAGEQYF. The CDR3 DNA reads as TGTGCCAGCAGCTTAGGGGCCGAGGCAGGGGAGCAGTACTTC.

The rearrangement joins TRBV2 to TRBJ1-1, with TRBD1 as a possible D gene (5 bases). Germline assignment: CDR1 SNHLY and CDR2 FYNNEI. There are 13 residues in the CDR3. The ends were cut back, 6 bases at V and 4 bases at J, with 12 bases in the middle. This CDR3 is CASRISGGTEAFF. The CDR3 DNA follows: TGTGCCAGCAGGATCTCGGGGGGCACTGAAGCTTTCTTT.

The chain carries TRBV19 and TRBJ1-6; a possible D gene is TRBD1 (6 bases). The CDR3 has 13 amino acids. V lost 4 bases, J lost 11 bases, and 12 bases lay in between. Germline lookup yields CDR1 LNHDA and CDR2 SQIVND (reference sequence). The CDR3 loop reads CASSSTGLTPLHF. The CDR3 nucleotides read TGTGCCAGTAGTAGTACAGGGTTAACACCCCTCCACTTT.

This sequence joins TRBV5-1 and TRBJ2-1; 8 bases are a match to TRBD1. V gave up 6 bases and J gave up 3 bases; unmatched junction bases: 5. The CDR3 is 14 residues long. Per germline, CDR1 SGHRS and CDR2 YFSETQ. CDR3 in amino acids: CASTTGALYNEQFF. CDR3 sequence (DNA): TGCGCCAGCACGACAGGGGCCCTCTACAATGAGCAGTTCTTC.

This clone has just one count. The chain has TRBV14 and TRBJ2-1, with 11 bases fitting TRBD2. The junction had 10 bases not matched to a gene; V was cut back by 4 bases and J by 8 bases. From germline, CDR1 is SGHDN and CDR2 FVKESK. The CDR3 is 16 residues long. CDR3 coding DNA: TGTGCCAGCAGCCCCCGACTAGCGGGATACATTGATGAGCAGTTCTTC. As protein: CASSPRLAGYIDEQFF.

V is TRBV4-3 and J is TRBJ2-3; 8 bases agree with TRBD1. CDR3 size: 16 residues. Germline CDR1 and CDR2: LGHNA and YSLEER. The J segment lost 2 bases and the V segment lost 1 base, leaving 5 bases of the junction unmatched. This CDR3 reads CASSQARQGTTDTQYF. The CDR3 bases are TGCGCCAGCAGCCAAGCCCGACAGGGGACCACAGATACGCAGTATTTT.

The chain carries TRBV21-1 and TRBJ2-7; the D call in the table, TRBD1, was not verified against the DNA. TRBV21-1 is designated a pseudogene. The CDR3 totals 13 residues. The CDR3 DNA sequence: TGTGCCAGCAGCCACGACAGGTCGCGGGAGCAGTACTTC. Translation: CASSHDRSREQYF.

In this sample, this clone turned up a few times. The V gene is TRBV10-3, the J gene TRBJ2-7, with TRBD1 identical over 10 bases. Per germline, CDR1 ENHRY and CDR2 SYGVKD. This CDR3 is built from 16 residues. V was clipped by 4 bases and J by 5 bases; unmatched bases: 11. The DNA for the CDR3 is TGTGCCATCAGTGCCCGCCGACAGGGGGCGCGTGACGAGCAGTACTTC. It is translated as CAISARRQGARDEQYF.

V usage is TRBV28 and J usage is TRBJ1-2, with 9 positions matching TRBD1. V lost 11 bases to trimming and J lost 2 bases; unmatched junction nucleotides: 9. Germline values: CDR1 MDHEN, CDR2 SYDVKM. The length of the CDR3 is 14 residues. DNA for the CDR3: TGTGCCGGAGGGACAGGGCCCGGGAACTATGGCTACACCTTC. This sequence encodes CAGGTGPGNYGYTF.

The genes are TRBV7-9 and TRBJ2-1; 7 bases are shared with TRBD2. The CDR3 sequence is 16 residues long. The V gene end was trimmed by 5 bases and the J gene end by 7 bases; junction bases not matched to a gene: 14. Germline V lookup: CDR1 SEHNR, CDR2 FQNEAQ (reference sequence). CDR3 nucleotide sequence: TGTGCCAGCAGCCCACCCGTAGCGGGTCTGGGTAATGAGCAGTTCTTC. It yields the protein CASSPPVAGLGNEQFF.

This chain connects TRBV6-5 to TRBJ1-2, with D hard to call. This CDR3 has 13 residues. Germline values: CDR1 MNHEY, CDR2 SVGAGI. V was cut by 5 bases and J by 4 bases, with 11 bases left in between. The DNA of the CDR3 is TGTGCCAGCAGTCCCCCGGGGTTCTATGGCTACACCTTC. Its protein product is CASSPPGFYGYTF.

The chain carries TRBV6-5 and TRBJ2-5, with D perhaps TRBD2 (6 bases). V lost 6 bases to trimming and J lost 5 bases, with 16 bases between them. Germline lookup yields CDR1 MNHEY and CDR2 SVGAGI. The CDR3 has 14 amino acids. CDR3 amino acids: CASSPDPRGETQYF. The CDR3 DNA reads TGTGCCAGCAGCCCCGATCCCCGGGGGGAGACCCAGTACTTC.

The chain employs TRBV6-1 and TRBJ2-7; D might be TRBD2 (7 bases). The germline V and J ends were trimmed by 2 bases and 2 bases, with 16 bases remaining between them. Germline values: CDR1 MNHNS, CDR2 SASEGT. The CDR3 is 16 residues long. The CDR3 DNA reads TGTGCCAGCAGTGAATGGGGGGGGGCCACCCCCTACGAGCAGTACTTC. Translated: CASSEWGGATPYEQYF.

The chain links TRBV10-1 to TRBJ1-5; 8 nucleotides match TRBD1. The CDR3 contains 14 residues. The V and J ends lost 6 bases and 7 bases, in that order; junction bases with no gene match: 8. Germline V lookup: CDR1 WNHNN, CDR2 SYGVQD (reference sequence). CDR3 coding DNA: TGCGCCAGCAGAGAGGGACAGGCGAGCCAGCCCCAGCATTTT. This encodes CASREGQASQPQHF.

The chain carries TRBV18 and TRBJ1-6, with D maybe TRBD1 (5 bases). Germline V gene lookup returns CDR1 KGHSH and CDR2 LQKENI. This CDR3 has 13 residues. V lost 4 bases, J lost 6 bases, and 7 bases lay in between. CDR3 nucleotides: TGTGCCAGCTCACGCGACAGTAATTCACCCCTCCACTTT. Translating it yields CASSRDSNSPLHF. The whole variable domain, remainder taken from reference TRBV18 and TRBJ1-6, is NAGVMQNPRHLVRRRGQEARLRCSPMKGHSHVYWYRQLPEEGLKFMVYLQKENIIDESGMPKERFSAEFPKEGPSILRIQQVVRGDSAAYFCASSRDSNSPLHFGNGTRLTVT.

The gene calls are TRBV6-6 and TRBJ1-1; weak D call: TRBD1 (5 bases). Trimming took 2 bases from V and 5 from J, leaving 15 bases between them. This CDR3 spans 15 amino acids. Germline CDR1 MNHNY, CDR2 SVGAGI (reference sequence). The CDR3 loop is CASSYGGRWGTEAFF. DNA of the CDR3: TGTGCCAGCAGTTACGGGGGGAGGTGGGGAACTGAAGCTTTCTTT.

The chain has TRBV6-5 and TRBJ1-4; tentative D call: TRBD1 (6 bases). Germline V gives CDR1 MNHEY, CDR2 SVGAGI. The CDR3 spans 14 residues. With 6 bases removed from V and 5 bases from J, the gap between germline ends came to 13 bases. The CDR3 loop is CASRQGPRNEKLFF. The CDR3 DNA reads TGTGCCAGCAGACAGGGCCCAAGAAATGAAAAACTGTTTTTT.

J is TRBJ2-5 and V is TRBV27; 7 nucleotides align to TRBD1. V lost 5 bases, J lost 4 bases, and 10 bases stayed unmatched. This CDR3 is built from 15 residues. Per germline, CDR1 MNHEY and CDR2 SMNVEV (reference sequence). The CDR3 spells CASSPRQGLGETQYF. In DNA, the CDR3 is TGTGCCAGCAGTCCTAGACAGGGTCTGGGAGAGACCCAGTACTTC.

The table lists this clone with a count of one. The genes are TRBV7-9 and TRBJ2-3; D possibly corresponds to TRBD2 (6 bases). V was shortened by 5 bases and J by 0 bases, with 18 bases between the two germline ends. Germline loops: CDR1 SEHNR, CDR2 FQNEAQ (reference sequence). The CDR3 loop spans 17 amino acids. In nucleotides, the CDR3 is TGTGCCAGCAGCCCCCTGACTAGGGTGTCTAGCACAGATACGCAGTATTTT. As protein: CASSPLTRVSSTDTQYF.

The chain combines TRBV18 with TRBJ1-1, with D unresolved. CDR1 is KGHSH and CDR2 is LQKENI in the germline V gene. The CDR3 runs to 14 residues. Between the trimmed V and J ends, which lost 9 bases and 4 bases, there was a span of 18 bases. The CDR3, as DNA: TGTGCCAGTTCCGACGTCCTTCGGGGCACTGAAGCTTTCTTT. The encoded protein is CASSDVLRGTEAFF. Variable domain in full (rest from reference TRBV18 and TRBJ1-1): NAGVMQNPRHLVRRRGQEARLRCSPMKGHSHVYWYRQLPEEGLKFMVYLQKENIIDESGMPKERFSAEFPKEGPSILRIQQVVRGDSAAYFCASSDVLRGTEAFFGQGTRLTVV.

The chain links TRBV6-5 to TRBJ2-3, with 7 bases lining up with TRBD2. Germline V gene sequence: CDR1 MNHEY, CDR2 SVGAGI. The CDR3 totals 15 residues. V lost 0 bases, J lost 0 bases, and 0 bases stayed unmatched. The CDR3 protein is CASSYSGRSTDTQYF. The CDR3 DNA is TGTGCCAGCAGTTACTCCGGGAGGAGCACAGATACGCAGTATTTT.

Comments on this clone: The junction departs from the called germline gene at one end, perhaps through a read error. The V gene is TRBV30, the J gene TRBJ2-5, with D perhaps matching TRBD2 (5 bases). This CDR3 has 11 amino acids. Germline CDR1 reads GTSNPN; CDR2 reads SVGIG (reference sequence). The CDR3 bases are TGTGTCTGGAGGTCCGTCGGGACCCAGTACTTC. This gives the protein CVWRSVGTQYF.

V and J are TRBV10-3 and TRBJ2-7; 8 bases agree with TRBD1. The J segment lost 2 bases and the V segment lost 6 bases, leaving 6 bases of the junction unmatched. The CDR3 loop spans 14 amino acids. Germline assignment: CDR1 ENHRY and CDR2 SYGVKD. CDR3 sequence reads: CAIRGAGGTYEQYF. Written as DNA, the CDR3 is TGTGCCATCAGGGGGGCAGGGGGCACCTACGAGCAGTACTTC.

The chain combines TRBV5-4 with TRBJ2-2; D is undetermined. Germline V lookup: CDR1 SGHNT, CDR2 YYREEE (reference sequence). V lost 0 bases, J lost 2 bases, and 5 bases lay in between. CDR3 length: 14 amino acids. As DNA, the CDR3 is TGTGCCAGCAGCTTGGGCGGTAACACCGGGGAGCTGTTTTTT. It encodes CASSLGGNTGELFF.

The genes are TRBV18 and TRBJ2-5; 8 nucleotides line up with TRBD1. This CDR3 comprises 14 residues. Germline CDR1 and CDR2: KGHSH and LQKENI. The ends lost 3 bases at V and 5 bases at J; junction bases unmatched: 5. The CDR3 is CASSPQGAAETQYF. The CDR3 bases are TGTGCCAGCTCACCCCAGGGGGCGGCGGAGACCCAGTACTTC.

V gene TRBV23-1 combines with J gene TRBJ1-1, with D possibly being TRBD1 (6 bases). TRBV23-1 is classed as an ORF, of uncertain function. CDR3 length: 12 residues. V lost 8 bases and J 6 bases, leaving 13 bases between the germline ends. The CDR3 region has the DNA TGCGCCAGCGGCAGGGGCGGCCCTGAAGCTTTCTTT. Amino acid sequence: CASGRGGPEAFF.

CDR3 in amino acids: CASSLLGYTF. The CDR3, as DNA: TGTGCCAGCAGTCTTTTGGGCTACACCTTC. The V call is TRBV12-3 or TRBV12-4, the J call TRBJ1-2; D unclear. The CDR3 extends over 10 amino acids. The ends were cut back, 5 bases at V and 8 bases at J, with 6 bases in the middle.

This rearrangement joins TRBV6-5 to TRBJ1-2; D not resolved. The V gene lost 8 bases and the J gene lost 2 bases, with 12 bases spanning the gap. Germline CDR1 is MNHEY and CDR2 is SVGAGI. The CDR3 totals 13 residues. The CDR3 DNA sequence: TGTGCCAGCTGCCGGGATCCCAACTATGGCTACACCTTC. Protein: CASCRDPNYGYTF.

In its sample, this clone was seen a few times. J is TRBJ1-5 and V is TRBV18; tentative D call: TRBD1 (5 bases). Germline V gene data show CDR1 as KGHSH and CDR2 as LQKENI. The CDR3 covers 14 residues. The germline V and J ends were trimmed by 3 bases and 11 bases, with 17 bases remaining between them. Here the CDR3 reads CASSPLGLRGTQHF. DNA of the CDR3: TGTGCCAGCTCACCCTTGGGCTTGCGGGGGACCCAGCATTTT.

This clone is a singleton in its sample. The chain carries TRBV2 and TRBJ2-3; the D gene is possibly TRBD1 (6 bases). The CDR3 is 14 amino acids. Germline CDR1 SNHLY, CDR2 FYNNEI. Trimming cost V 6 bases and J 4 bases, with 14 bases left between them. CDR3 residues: CASSDPQGSDTQYF. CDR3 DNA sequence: TGTGCCAGCAGCGACCCACAGGGTTCAGATACGCAGTATTTT.

The CDR3 loop reads CASSFLAGDVYEQYF. CDR3 sequence (DNA): TGTGCCAGCAGTTTCTTAGCGGGAGATGTGTACGAGCAGTACTTC. The V gene is TRBV28, the J gene TRBJ2-7, with 9 bases aligning to TRBD2. The V segment lost 3 bases and the J segment 4 bases; nucleotides outside the gene matches: 7. There are 15 residues in the CDR3. Germline loops: CDR1 MDHEN, CDR2 SYDVKM.

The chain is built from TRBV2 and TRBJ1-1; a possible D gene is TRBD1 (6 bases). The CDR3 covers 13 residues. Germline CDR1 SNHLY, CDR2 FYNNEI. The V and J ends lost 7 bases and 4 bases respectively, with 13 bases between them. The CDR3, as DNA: TGTGCCAGCACGGGGGGCCCCGGCACTGAAGCTTTCTTT. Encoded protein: CASTGGPGTEAFF.